The 3 T cell receptor beta chains listed next were all sequenced from one sample in a study of response to subunit inactivated influenza vaccine. MiXCR, applied by TCRdb to the RT-PCR reads, yields one record per CDR3 protein. Altogether 400,000 to 550,000 distinct CDR3 sequences are present, about 25% being singletons, with the ten largest covering over 1.5%. This specimen was CD4+ T cells sorted from PBMCs, taken roughly 5 days after vaccination. Receptors originate from a man aged 45 to 65 who received an inactivated influenza vaccine.

V and J are TRBV20-1 and TRBJ2-4; 10 bases are shared with TRBD1. The V gene's germline CDR1 is DFQATT and CDR2 SNEGSKA (reference sequence). The CDR3 runs to 15 residues. V lost 5 bases, J lost 9 bases, and 13 bases stayed unmatched. The CDR3 region has the DNA TGCAGTGCTCCATTTGGGGGGACAGGGGTCGGCATTCAGTACTTC. Its translation is CSAPFGGTGVGIQYF.

The chain joins TRBV19 to TRBJ2-2, with D perhaps TRBD2 (6 bases). CDR1 is LNHDA, CDR2 SQIVND, per germline (reference sequence). There are 15 residues in the CDR3. Trimming took 5 bases from V and 0 from J, leaving 10 bases between them. CDR3 DNA: TGTGCCAGTAGTGCGGGACTTACGAACACCGGGGAGCTGTTTTTT. Encoded protein: CASSAGLTNTGELFF.

The chain employs TRBV12-3 or TRBV12-4 and TRBJ2-7; 11 bases agree with TRBD1. The J segment lost 5 bases and the V segment lost 5 bases, leaving 8 bases of the junction unmatched. This CDR3 contains 15 residues. The CDR3 loop reads CASSGGQGAFHEQYF. DNA of the CDR3: TGTGCCAGCAGTGGCGGACAGGGGGCGTTCCACGAGCAGTACTTC.